This paragraph reports one T cell receptor (beta chain). Its antigen is currently unknown. Only in-frame clones appear in the TCRdb table, and some are missing; sequencing was by immunoSEQ multiplex PCR. Here the sample spans roughly 120,000 clones, more than 75% being singletons. Germline CDR1 reads SGHTA; CDR2 reads FQGNSA. The V gene end was trimmed by 8 bases and the J gene end by 2 bases; junction bases not matched to a gene: 4. There are 14 residues in the CDR3. This entry comes from a study of cytomegalovirus exposure and HLA in healthy donors. Points from the study as a whole: A classifier reportedly called cytomegalovirus status with high sensitivity and specificity. A subsequent analysis found that TCR clusters from the first cohort also tended to co-occur in the 90 to 150 validation repertoires, with around 94% of cluster scores above 0. The authors confirmed in vitro that a few CMV-associated chains were specific for CMV antigens.

Input material: PBMCs. This sequence was found in a man aged 18 to 30 in good health and CMV-seronegative. The chain uses TRBV7-2 and TRBJ2-1; TRBD1 matches at 9 bases. CDR3 protein: CASATGGPYNEQFF. The DNA of the CDR3 is TGTGCCAGCGCCACAGGGGGCCCCTACAATGAGCAGTTCTTC.